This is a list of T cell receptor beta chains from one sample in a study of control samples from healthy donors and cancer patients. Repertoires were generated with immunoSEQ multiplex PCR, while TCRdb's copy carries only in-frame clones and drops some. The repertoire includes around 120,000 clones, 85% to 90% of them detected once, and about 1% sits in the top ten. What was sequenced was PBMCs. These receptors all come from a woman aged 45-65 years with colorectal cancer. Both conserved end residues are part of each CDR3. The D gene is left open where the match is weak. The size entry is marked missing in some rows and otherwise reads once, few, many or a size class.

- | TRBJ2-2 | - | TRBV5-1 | CASSRGATAQGTGELFF | TGCGCCAGCAGCAGGGGGGCCACCGCCCAGGGTACCGGGGAGCTGTTTTTT
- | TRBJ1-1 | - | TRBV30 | CAWSVRVGWGPGLEAFF | TGTGCCTGGAGTGTACGAGTTGGGTGGGGGCCCGGCCTTGAAGCTTTCTTT
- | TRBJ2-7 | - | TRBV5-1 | CASSLEDRRREQYF | TGCGCCAGCAGCTTGGAGGATCGCAGGCGCGAGCAGTACTTC
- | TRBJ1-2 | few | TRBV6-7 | CASSYGSSYGYTF | TGTGCCAGCAGTTACGGCAGTTCCTATGGCTACACCTTC
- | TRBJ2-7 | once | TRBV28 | CASSLQGDEQYF | TGTGCCAGCAGTTTACAAGGGGACGAGCAGTACTTC
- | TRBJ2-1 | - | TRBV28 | CASSSAYNEQFF | TGTGCCAGCAGTTCAGCCTACAATGAGCAGTTCTTC
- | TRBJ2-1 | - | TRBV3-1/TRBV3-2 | CASSQGLANYNEQFF | TGTGCCAGCAGCCAAGGGCTAGCGAACTACAATGAGCAGTTCTTC
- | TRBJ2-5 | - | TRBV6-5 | CASGGTTRETQYF | TGTGCCAGCGGGGGGACAACGAGAGAGACCCAGTACTTC
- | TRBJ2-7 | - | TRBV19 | CASSISQTGFYEQYF | TGTGCCAGTAGTATCTCCCAGACAGGTTTCTACGAGCAGTACTTC
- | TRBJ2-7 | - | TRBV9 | CASSVDSTYEQYF | TGTGCCAGCAGCGTAGACTCCACCTACGAGCAGTACTTC
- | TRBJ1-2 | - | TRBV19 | CASSIDTRRRGYTF | TGTGCCAGTAGTATAGATACACGACGGCGTGGCTACACCTTC
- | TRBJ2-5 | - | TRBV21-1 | CASSKDRRGRNQTQYF | TGTGCCAGCAGCAAAGATAGGAGGGGGCGCAACCAGACCCAGTACTTC
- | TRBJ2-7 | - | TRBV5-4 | CASSLKGGAEQYF | TGTGCCAGCAGCTTAAAGGGGGGGGCCGAGCAGTACTTC
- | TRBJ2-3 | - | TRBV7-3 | CASSLTSGGDTDTQYF | TGTGCCAGCAGCTTAACCTCCGGGGGAGACACAGATACGCAGTATTTT
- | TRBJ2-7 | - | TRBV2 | CASSVQAYPYEQYF | TGTGCCAGCAGTGTGCAGGCTTATCCCTACGAGCAGTACTTC
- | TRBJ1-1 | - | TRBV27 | CASSFRGTEAFF | TGTGCCAGCAGTTTTCGGGGGACTGAAGCTTTCTTT
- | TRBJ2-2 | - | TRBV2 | CASSPVGGTNTGELFF | TGTGCCAGCAGCCCAGTGGGGGGCACGAACACCGGGGAGCTGTTTTTT
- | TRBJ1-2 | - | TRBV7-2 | CASSPSGDYGYTF | TGTGCCAGCAGCCCCTCAGGGGACTATGGCTACACCTTC
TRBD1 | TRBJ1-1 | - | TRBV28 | CASRPTGTDNTEAFF | TGTGCCAGCAGACCCACCGGGACAGATAACACTGAAGCTTTCTTT
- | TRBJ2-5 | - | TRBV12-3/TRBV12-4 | CASSLGVSETQYF | TGTGCCAGCAGCCTCGGGGTGTCGGAGACCCAGTACTTC
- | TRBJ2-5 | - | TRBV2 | CASRSRGGETQYF | TGTGCCAGCAGGTCTCGAGGGGGAGAGACCCAGTACTTC
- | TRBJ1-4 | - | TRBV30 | CAWSVSEKLFF | TGTGCCTGGAGTGTTTCTGAAAAACTGTTTTTT
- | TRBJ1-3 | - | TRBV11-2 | CASSLRRTSSGNTIYF | TGTGCCAGCAGCTTAAGGCGGACGAGCTCTGGAAACACCATATATTTT
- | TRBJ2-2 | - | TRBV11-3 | CASNLAGSNSLAGELFF | TGTGCCAGCAACCTGGCAGGTTCAAACTCCTTGGCCGGGGAGCTGTTTTTT
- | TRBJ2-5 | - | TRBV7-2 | CASSLGVSGQETQYF | TGTGCCAGCAGCTTAGGTGTATCGGGTCAAGAGACCCAGTACTTC
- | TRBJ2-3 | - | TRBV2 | CASRSDTNTDTQYF | TGTGCCAGCAGGTCCGACACTAATACAGATACGCAGTATTTT
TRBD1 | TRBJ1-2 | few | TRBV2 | CASSDREGQLRGYTF | TGTGCCAGCAGTGATCGTGAGGGACAGCTTAGGGGCTACACCTTC
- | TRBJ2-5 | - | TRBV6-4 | CASNHGGLGQETQYF | TGTGCCAGCAATCATGGGGGACTGGGGCAAGAGACCCAGTACTTC
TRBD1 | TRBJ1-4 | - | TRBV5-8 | CASSLGQGMHEKLFF | TGTGCCAGCAGCCTGGGACAGGGGATGCATGAAAAACTGTTTTTT
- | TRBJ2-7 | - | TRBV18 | CASSPTDGLSVHYEQYF | TGTGCCAGCTCACCTACCGACGGGCTAAGCGTGCACTACGAGCAGTACTTC
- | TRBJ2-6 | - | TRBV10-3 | CAISDFSGANVLTF | TGTGCCATCAGTGATTTTTCTGGGGCCAACGTCCTGACTTTC
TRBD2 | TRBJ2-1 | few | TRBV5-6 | CASSSSSSGSYNEQFF | TGTGCCAGCAGCAGTTCTTCTAGCGGCTCCTACAATGAGCAGTTCTTC
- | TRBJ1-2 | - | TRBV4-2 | CASSQPIPGGDYGYTF | TGTGCCAGCAGCCAACCAATCCCGGGGGGCGACTATGGCTACACCTTC